This is a list of T cell receptor beta chains from one sample in a study of beta chain features in type 1 diabetes. Profiled with immunoSEQ multiplex PCR; TCRdb holds only in-frame clones, not every one. This sample has 30,000 or so clones, with roughly 61% found just once. Sequenced material: Tregs from blood. The receptors were sampled from a woman in her 30s with type 1 diabetes. The CDR3 runs from the conserved cysteine through the conserved F or W. A D gene is named only where the DNA matches it firmly. A row's size may be missing; if present it is once, few, many or a size class.

size	J	D	V	CDR3	DNA
NA	TRBJ2-4	NA	TRBV19	CASSGDLENIQYF	TGTGCCAGTAGCGGGGACTTAGAAAACATTCAGTACTTC
NA	TRBJ2-1	TRBD2	TRBV6-4	CASSPGLAGVGYEQFF	TGTGCCAGCAGCCCGGGGCTAGCGGGAGTTGGGTATGAGCAGTTCTTC
NA	TRBJ2-3	NA	TRBV7-3	CASSLLAGTDTQYF	TGTGCCAGCAGCTTATTAGCGGGCACAGATACGCAGTATTTT
few	TRBJ2-1	TRBD2	TRBV29-1	CSVAGTSGSGLKQFF	TGCAGCGTCGCTGGGACTAGCGGGAGTGGTTTAAAGCAGTTCTTC
NA	TRBJ2-1	TRBD1	TRBV7-8	CASSTRGTGGHNEQFF	TGTGCCAGCAGCACTAGAGGGACAGGGGGGCACAATGAGCAGTTCTTC
few	TRBJ1-2	NA	TRBV7-8	CASSRTQDGYGYTF	TGTGCCAGCAGCCGCACCCAGGATGGCTATGGCTACACCTTC
NA	TRBJ2-3	NA	TRBV5-1	CASSREGGTDTQYF	TGCGCCAGCAGCCGTGAGGGGGGCACAGATACGCAGTATTTT
few	TRBJ1-2	NA	TRBV29-1	CSVPPQGNYGYTF	TGCAGCGTCCCTCCCCAGGGGAACTATGGCTACACCTTC
NA	TRBJ1-2	NA	TRBV29-1	CSSGGELYGYTF	TGCAGTTCCGGGGGGGAACTCTATGGCTACACCTTC
few	TRBJ2-5	NA	TRBV7-8	CASSLSRETQYF	TGTGCCAGCAGCCTCTCTAGGGAGACCCAGTACTTC